The clone carrying this T cell receptor beta chain was counted many times. What it binds is not known. In the library, each TCR cDNA molecule bore its own unique molecular identifier. TCRdb re-called the 5' RACE reads through MiXCR, storing one row per CDR3 protein. Of some 9,000 distinct CDR3 sequences in the sample, roughly an eighth were seen once. The sample originates from a study of spatial heterogeneity in lung cancer. Noted time point: sample taken at primary tumor resection. Unsorted whole RNA of tumor, nontumor lung or frozen PBMC was sequenced. Regarding the study as a whole: Quantities of ubiquitous and regional expanded TCRs paralleled ubiquitous and regional nonsynonymous mutations, respectively. Expanded intratumoral alpha and beta TCR counts tracked tumor mutation counts.

Trimming took off 8 bases at V and 2 bases at J, with 13 bases between the two ends. The germline gives CDR1 SGHRS, CDR2 YFSETQ. The length of the CDR3 is 14 residues. The clonotype originates from a male donor with early-stage non-small cell lung cancer. This rearrangement joins TRBV5-1 to TRBJ2-2; D remains unclear. Sequencing used lung tumor tissue, obtained at surgery. In DNA, the CDR3 is TGCGCCAGTAGTAGCAGAACCAACACCGGGGAGCTGTTTTTT. It translates to CASSSRTNTGELFF. The entire variable domain, with the rest obtained from reference TRBV5-1 and TRBJ2-2, is as follows: KAGVTQTPRYLIKTRGQQVTLSCSPISGHRSVSWYQQTPGQGLQFLFEYFSETQRNKGNFPGRFSGRQFSNSRSEMNVSTLELGDSALYLCASSSRTNTGELFFGEGSRLTVL.